The subject of this entry is one T cell receptor beta chain. This entry is derived from a study of blood T cell repertoires in COVID-19. Study summary: PBMCs, B-cell-depleted T cells, or T cells provided the cDNA or gDNA that made up the material.

In the original workflow: Amplification with reference gene primers provided the estimates of nucleated cell counts. TCRdb's table, derived via immunoSEQ multiplex PCR, lists solely in-frame clones and lacks some. The V and J calls and clone size are taken from that table; D and trimming were inferred from the DNA. This table holds approximately 98,000 clones, 82% found once. The sequencing sample was made of peripheral blood. This TCR derives from a man aged 80 or over with acute or convalescent COVID-19.

The chain's CDR3 is CASSPQSTDTQYF. CDR3 coding DNA: TGTGCCAGCTCACCTCAGAGCACAGATACGCAGTATTTT. This chain links TRBV18 with TRBJ2-3; D gene ambiguous. CDR1 and CDR2 from the germline V gene are KGHSH and LQKENI. The V and J ends lost 3 bases and 0 bases respectively, with 4 bases between them. The CDR3 length is 13 residues. Supplemented by reference TRBV18 and TRBJ2-3, the full variable domain reads NAGVMQNPRHLVRRRGQEARLRCSPMKGHSHVYWYRQLPEEGLKFMVYLQKENIIDESGMPKERFSAEFPKEGPSILRIQQVVRGDSAAYFCASSPQSTDTQYFGPGTRLTVL.